This TCR beta chain emerged from a study of T cell repertoires in ileal Crohn's disease. Whole-study context: At surgery, about 36% of patients smoked, with median disease duration about eight years. Study-level points and caveats: Clonal expansions were more frequent in active smokers than non-smokers at surgery. Sorted CD8 T cells held more high-frequency clones than CD4.

The assay was immunoSEQ multiplex PCR, and TCRdb's table has in-frame clones only and misses some. There are about 11,000 clones in the sample; around 80% occur only once, and about an eighth lies in the top ten. The sample's time point: neoterminal ileum biopsy at postoperative endoscopy, about 6 months after surgery. Adults with ileal or ileocolonic Crohn's disease and an indication for resection were eligible. This clone turned up a few times. No antigen is known for it. Germline CDR1 is MNHNY and CDR2 is SVGAGI (reference sequence). The V and J ends lost 10 bases and 7 bases respectively, with 20 bases between them. The CDR3 runs 14 residues.

Material for sequencing was ileal tissue. The chain combines TRBV6-6 with TRBJ1-5; D not resolved. This TCR derives from an adult with Crohn's disease. CDR3 sequence: CATVEGISRQPQHF. Written as DNA, the CDR3 is TGTGCCACCGTGGAAGGAATAAGCAGGCAGCCCCAGCATTTT.